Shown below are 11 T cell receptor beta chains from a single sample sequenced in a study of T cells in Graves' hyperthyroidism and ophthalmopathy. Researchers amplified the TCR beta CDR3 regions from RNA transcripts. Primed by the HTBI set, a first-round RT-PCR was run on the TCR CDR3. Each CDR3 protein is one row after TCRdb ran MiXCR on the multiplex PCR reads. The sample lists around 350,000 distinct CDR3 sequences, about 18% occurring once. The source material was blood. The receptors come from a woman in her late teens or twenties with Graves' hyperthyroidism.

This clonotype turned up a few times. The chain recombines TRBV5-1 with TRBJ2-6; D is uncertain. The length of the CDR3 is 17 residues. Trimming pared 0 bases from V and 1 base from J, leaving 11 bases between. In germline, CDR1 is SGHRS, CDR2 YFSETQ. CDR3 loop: CASSLALLGSGANVLTF. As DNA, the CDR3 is TGCGCCAGCAGCTTGGCCCTCTTAGGGTCTGGGGCCAACGTCCTGACTTTC.

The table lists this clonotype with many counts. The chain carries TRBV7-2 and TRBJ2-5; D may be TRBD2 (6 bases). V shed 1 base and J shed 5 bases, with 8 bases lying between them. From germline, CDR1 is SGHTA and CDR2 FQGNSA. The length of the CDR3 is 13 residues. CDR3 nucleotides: TGTGCCAGCAGCTTAGTCCTAGCGGAGACCCAGTACTTC. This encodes CASSLVLAETQYF.

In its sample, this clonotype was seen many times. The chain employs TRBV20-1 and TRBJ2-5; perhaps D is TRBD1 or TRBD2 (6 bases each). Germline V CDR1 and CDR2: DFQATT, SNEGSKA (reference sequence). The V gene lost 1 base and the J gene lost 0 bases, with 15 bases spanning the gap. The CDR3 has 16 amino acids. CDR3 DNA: TGCAGTGCTAGAGGCCCTAGGGGGGAGTACCAAGAGACCCAGTACTTC. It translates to CSARGPRGEYQETQYF.

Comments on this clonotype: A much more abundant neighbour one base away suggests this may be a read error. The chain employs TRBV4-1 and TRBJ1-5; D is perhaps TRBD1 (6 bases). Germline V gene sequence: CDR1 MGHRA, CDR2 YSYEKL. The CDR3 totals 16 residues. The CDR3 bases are TGCGCCAGCAGCCAAGATACAGGGCTTAGCAATCAGCCCCGGCATTTT. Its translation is CASSQDTGLSNQPRHF.

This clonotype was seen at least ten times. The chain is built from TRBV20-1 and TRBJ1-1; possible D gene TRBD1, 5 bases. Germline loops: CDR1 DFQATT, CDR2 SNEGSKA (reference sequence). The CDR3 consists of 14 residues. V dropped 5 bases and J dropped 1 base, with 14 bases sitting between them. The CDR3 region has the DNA TGCAGTGCTTTACTTGGACACTCGAACACTGAAGCTTTCTTT. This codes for CSALLGHSNTEAFF.

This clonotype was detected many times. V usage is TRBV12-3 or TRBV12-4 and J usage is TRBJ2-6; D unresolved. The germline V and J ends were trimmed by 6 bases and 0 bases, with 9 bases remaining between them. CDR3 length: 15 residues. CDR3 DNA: TGTGCCAGCAGCGACCGTTACTCTGGGGCCAACGTCCTGACTTTC. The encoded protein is CASSDRYSGANVLTF.

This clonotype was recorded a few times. CDR3 amino acids: CASSSTRVSGYTF. The CDR3 DNA follows: TGTGCCAGCAGTTCGACGAGGGTATCGGGCTACACCTTC. The chain joins TRBV28 to TRBJ1-2; D not resolved. The CDR3 loop spans 13 amino acids. Trimming stripped 4 bases from V and 8 bases from J, with 14 bases between. Germline values: CDR1 MDHEN, CDR2 SYDVKM.

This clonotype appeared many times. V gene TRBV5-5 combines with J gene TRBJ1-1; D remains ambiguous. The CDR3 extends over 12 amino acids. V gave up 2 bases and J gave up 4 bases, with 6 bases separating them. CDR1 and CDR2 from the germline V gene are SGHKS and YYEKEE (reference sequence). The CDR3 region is CASSLYSTEAFF. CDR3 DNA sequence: TGTGCCAGCAGCTTATACTCCACTGAAGCTTTCTTT.

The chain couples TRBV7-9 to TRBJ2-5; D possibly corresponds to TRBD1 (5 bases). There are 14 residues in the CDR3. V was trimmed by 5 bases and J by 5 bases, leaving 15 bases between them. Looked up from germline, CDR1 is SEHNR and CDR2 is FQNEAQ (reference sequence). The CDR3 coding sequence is TGTGCCAGCAGCACCTCGGACATGTGGGAGACCCAGTACTTC. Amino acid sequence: CASSTSDMWETQYF.

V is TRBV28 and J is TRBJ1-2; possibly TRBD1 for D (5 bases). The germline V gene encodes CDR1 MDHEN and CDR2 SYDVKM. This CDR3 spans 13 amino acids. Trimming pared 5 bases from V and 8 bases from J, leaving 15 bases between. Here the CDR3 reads CASSGGRNEGYTF. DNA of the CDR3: TGTGCCAGCAGTGGGGGACGGAATGAGGGCTACACCTTC.

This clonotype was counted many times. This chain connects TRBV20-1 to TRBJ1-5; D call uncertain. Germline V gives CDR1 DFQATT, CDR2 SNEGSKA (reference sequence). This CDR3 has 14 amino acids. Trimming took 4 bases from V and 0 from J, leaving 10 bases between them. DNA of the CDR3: TGCAGTGCTAAGCGAGCCGCTAGCAATCAGCCCCAGCATTTT. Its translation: CSAKRAASNQPQHF.